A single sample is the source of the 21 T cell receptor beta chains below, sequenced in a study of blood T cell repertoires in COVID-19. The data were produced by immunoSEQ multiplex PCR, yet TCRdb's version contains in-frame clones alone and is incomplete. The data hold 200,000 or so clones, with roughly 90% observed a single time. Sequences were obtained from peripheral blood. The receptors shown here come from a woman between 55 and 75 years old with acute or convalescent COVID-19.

The CDR3 loop is CASSLAGAVSTDTQYF. DNA for the CDR3: TGTGCCAGCAGCTTAGCGGGGGCCGTTAGCACAGATACGCAGTATTTT. The chain joins TRBV7-2 to TRBJ2-3, with TRBD1 as a possible D gene (6 bases). This CDR3 has 16 amino acids. Germline V lookup: CDR1 SGHTA, CDR2 FQGNSA. The germline V and J ends were trimmed by 0 bases and 0 bases, with 10 bases remaining between them.

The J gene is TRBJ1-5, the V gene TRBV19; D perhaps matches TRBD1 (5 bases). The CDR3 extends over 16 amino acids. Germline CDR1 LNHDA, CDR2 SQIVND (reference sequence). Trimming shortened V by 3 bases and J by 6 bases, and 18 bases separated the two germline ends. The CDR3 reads CASSMGPAGRGQPQHF. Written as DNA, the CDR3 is TGTGCCAGTAGTATGGGCCCGGCAGGGCGAGGTCAGCCCCAGCATTTT.

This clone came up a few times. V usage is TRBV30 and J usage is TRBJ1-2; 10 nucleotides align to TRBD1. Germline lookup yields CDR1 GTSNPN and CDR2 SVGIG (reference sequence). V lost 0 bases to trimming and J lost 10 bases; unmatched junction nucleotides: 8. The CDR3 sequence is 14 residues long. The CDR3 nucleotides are TGTGCCTGGAGTGTAGACAGGGGGCGAATCTCCTACACCTTC. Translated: CAWSVDRGRISYTF.

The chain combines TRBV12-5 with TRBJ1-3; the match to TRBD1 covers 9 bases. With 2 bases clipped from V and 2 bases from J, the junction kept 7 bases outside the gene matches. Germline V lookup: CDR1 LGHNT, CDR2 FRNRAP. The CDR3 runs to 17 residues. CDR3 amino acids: CASGLPSGTGPGNTIYF. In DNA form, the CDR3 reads TGTGCTAGTGGTTTGCCTTCCGGGACAGGGCCTGGAAACACCATATATTTT.

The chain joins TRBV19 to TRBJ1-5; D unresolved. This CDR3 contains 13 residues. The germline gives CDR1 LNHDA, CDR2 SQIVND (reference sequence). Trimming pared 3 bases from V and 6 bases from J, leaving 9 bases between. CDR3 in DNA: TGTGCCAGTAGTATGTTCCCCAGTCAGCCCCAGCATTTT. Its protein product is CASSMFPSQPQHF.

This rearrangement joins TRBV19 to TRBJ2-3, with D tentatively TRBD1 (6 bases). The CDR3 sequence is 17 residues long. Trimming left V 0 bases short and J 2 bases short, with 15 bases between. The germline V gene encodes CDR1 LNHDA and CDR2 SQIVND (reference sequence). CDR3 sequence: CASSIDLLDRFTDTQYF. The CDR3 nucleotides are TGTGCCAGTAGTATAGATCTATTGGACAGATTCACAGATACGCAGTATTTT.

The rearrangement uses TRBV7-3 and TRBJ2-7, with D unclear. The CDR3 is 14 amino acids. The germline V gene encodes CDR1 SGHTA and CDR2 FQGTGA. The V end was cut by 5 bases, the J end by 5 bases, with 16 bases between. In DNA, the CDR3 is TGTGCCAGCAGCATGGGCCCGGCGATGCACGAGCAGTACTTC. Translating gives CASSMGPAMHEQYF. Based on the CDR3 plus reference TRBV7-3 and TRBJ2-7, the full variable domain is GAGVSQTPSNKVTEKGKYVELRCDPISGHTALYWYRQSLGQGPEFLIYFQGTGAADDSGLPNDRFFAVRPEGSVSTLKIQRTERGDSAVYLCASSMGPAMHEQYFGPGTRLTVT.

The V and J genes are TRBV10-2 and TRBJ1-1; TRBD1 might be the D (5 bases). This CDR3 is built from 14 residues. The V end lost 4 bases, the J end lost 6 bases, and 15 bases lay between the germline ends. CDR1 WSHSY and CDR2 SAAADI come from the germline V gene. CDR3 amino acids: CASSGQNSFAEAFF. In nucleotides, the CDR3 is TGCGCCAGCAGTGGACAGAATTCCTTCGCTGAAGCTTTCTTT.

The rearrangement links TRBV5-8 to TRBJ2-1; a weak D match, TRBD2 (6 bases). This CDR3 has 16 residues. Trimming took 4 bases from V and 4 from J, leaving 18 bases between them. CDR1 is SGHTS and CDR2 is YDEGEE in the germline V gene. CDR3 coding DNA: TGTGCCAGCAGCATTGGAGTGGCGGGGAGATACAATGAGCAGTTCTTC. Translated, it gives CASSIGVAGRYNEQFF.

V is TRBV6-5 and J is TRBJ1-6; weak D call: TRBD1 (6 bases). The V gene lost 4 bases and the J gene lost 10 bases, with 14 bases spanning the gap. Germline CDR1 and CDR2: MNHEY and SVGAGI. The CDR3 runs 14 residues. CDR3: CASSSGQFGSPLHF. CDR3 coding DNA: TGTGCCAGCAGTTCAGGACAGTTCGGCTCACCCCTCCACTTT.

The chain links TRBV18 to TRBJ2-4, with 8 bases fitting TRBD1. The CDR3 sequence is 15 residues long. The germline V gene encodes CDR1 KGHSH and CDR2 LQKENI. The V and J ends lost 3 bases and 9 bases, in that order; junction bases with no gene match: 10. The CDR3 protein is CASSPGGQGAAIQYF. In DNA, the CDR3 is TGTGCCAGCTCACCCGGTGGACAGGGCGCTGCCATTCAGTACTTC.

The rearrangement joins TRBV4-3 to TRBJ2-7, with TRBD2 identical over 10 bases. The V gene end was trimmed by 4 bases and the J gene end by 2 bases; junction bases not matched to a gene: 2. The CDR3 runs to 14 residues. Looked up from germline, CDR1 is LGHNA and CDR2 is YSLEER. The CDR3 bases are TGCGCCAGCAGCCGACTAGCGGGCGCCTACGAGCAGTACTTC. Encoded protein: CASSRLAGAYEQYF.

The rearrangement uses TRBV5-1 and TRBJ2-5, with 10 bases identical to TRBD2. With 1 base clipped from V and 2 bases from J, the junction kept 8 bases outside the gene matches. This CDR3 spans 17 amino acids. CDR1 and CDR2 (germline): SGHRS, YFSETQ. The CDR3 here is CASSLLPGTSAQETQYF. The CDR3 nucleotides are TGCGCCAGCAGCTTGCTCCCCGGGACTAGCGCACAAGAGACCCAGTACTTC.

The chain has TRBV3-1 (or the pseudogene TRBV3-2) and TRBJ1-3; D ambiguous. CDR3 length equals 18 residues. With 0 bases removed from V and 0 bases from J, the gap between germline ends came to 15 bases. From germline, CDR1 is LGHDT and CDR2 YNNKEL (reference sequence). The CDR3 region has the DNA TGTGCCAGCAGCCAAGATGGTTATAGATCGAGCTCTGGAAACACCATATATTTT. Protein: CASSQDGYRSSSGNTIYF.

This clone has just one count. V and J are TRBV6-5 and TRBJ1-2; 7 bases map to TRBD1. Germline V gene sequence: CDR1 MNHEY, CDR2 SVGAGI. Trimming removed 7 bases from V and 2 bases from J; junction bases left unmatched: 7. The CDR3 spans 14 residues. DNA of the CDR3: TGTGCCAGCATAGGACCGGGACAGAACTATGGCTACACCTTC. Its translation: CASIGPGQNYGYTF.

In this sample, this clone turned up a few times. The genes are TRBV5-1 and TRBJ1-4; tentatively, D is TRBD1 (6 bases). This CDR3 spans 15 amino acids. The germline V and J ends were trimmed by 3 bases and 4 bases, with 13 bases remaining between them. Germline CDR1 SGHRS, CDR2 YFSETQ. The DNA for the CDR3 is TGCGCCAGCAGCTGGGAAACAGGGCATAATGAAAAACTGTTTTTT. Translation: CASSWETGHNEKLFF.

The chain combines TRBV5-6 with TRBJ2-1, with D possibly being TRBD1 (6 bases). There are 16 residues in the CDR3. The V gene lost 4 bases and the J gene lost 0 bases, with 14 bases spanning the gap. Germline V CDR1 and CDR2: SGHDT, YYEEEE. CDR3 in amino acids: CASSRRQVYSYNEQFF. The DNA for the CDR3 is TGTGCCAGCAGCCGTAGACAGGTCTACTCCTACAATGAGCAGTTCTTC.

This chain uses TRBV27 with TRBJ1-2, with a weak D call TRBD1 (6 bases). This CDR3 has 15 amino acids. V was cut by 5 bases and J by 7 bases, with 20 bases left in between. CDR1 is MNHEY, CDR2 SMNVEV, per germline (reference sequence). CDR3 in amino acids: CASSSQVGQRFGYTF. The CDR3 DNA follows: TGTGCCAGCAGTAGCCAAGTCGGACAGAGATTTGGCTACACCTTC.

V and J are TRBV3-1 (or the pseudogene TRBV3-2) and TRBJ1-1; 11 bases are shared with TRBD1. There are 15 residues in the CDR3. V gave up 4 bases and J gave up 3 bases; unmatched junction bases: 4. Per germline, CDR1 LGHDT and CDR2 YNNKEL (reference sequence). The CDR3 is CASSPRDRGYTEAFF. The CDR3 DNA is TGTGCCAGCAGCCCCCGGGACAGGGGGTACACTGAAGCTTTCTTT.

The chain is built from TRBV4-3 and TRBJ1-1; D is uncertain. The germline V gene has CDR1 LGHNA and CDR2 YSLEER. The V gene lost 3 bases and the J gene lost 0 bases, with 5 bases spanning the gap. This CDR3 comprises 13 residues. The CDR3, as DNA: TGCGCCAGCAGCCACGGTTTGAACACTGAAGCTTTCTTT. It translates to CASSHGLNTEAFF.

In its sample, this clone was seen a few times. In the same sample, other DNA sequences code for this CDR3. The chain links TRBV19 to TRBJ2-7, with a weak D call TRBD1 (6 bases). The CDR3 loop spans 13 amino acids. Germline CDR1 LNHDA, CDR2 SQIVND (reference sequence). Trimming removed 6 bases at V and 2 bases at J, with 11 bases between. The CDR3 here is CASSPTGTYEQYF. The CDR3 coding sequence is TGTGCCAGTAGCCCGACAGGAACCTACGAGCAGTACTTC.